These T cell receptor beta chains were read from a single sample in a study of OX40 agonist ivuxolimab in advanced cancers. Libraries were prepared by immunoSEQ multiplex PCR; TCRdb keeps only in-frame clonotypes and omits some of them. This table has some 57,000 clones, under 90% appearing once. Specimen: CD4+ or CD8+ T cells sorted from blood, collected in a trial of the OX40 agonist ivuxolimab. These TCRs come from an adult with an advanced solid tumor such as melanoma, head and neck, liver or kidney cancer. Each CDR3 is given with its conserved first and last residue. Each record gives: V gene, clone size, J gene, D gene, CDR3 DNA, CDR3 protein. A D gene is named only where the DNA matches it firmly. Rows may omit the clone size; those that give it use once, few, many or a size class.

TRBV30	.	TRBJ1-2	.	TGTGCCTGGATGCGGGGCAGGGGCCACTATGGCTACACCTTC	CAWMRGRGHYGYTF
TRBV11-2	.	TRBJ2-3	TRBD2	TGTGCCGGGGCCCGAGGCGGGAGACGCACAGATACGCAGTATTTT	CAGARGGRRTDTQYF
TRBV7-2	.	TRBJ2-5	.	TGTGCCAGCAGCTCGGGACTCGAGAATTGGGAGACCCAGTACTTC	CASSSGLENWETQYF
TRBV7-2	.	TRBJ2-5	TRBD2	TGTGCCAGCAGCAGGCGGGGGACTAGCGGGAGGACCATCCAAGAGACCCAGTACTTC	CASSRRGTSGRTIQETQYF
TRBV6-5	.	TRBJ1-2	TRBD1	TGTGCCAGCAGTTCGATCAGGACAGGGGGCGGTGGCTACACCTTC	CASSSIRTGGGGYTF
TRBV7-2	once	TRBJ2-7	.	TGTGCCAGCAGCCTATCAGGGGCTAGAAGGGAGCAGTACTTC	CASSLSGARREQYF
TRBV30	.	TRBJ2-1	.	TGTGCCTGGACCGAGACCAACTACAATGAGCAGTTCTTC	CAWTETNYNEQFF
TRBV19	.	TRBJ2-4	TRBD2	TGTGCCAGTAGTGCCCGCGGATCGGGGGGGAACATTCAGTACTTC	CASSARGSGGNIQYF
TRBV19	.	TRBJ2-3	.	TGTGCCAGTACCCTGGACAGATCTTCTAGCACAGATACGCAGTATTTT	CASTLDRSSSTDTQYF
TRBV29-1	.	TRBJ1-4	.	TGCAGCGTGAAGGGGGATAATGAAAAACTGTTTTTT	CSVKGDNEKLFF
TRBV28	few	TRBJ2-1	.	TGTGCCAGCAGGGGGGCGGTTCTCGGCGAGCAGTTCTTC	CASRGAVLGEQFF
TRBV5-1	.	TRBJ2-3	TRBD2	TGCGCCAGCAGCTTGGGACTAGCGGGAGGGGGCACAGATACGCAGTATTTT	CASSLGLAGGGTDTQYF
TRBV6-5	.	TRBJ1-5	TRBD1	TGTGCCAGCCGAAAAGGACAGGGTGGAAATCAGCCCCAGCATTTT	CASRKGQGGNQPQHF
TRBV6-6	.	TRBJ2-7	.	TGTGCCAGCAGTTCTAGGTCCATCAGGCCCTACGAGCAGTACTTC	CASSSRSIRPYEQYF
TRBV19	.	TRBJ2-1	TRBD2	TGTGCCAGTAGTATCGGGAGGGGGACTAAGCAGTTCTTC	CASSIGRGTKQFF
TRBV19	.	TRBJ2-1	.	TGTGCCAGTAGTATAGTGGCAGATTCCAATGAGCAGTTCTTC	CASSIVADSNEQFF
TRBV28	.	TRBJ1-3	.	TGTGCCAGCAGTTTTTCGGGGTCTGGAAACACCATATATTTT	CASSFSGSGNTIYF
TRBV7-4	.	TRBJ2-7	.	TGTGCCAGCAGCTCCACTCGGGGGCAGTACTTC	CASSSTRGQYF
TRBV19	once	TRBJ2-3	TRBD2	TGTGCCAGTAGTGGGGGACTAGCAGGCACAGATACGCAGTATTTT	CASSGGLAGTDTQYF
TRBV7-2	.	TRBJ2-7	.	TGTGCCAGCAGCCCGGGACTTGACTACGAGCAGTACTTC	CASSPGLDYEQYF
TRBV5-1	.	TRBJ2-1	TRBD1	TGCGCCAGCAGCCCCGACAGGGGGGACTCCTACAATGAGCAGTTCTTC	CASSPDRGDSYNEQFF
TRBV15	.	TRBJ2-1	TRBD2	TGTGCCACCAGCAGACCGACTAGCGGGTTCCTCAATGAGCAGTTCTTC	CATSRPTSGFLNEQFF
TRBV19	few	TRBJ2-1	.	TGTGCCAGTAGGGCCCTGGAAAATGAGCAGTTCTTC	CASRALENEQFF
TRBV7-8	once	TRBJ2-3	TRBD2	TGTGCCAGCAGCTTTAAGAGACCCGGGACTAGGGTGGGAACAGATACGCAGTATTTT	CASSFKRPGTRVGTDTQYF
TRBV9	.	TRBJ2-1	TRBD1	TGTGCCAGCAGCGTAATGGGGACAGGGGTGGATGAGCAGTTCTTC	CASSVMGTGVDEQFF
TRBV7-2	.	TRBJ2-7	.	TGTGCCAGCAGCTTAGGGAGGGGGACCTACGAGCAGTACTTC	CASSLGRGTYEQYF
TRBV11-3	.	TRBJ2-2	.	TGTGCCAGCAGCTTAACTGCCCTAGCATATGAGACCGGGGAGCTGTTTTTT	CASSLTALAYETGELFF
TRBV15	.	TRBJ2-5	.	TGTGCCACCAGCAGAGATTGGGGCATAGAGACCCAGTACTTC	CATSRDWGIETQYF
TRBV29-1	.	TRBJ2-3	.	TGCAGCGTTGAAGTATTCCGGGACCGAGGAACCACAGATACGCAGTATTTT	CSVEVFRDRGTTDTQYF
TRBV11-2	few	TRBJ2-4	TRBD1	TGTGCCAGCAGCTCAATTAGATTAGACAGGGGTCAAGGGGGCATTCAGTACTTC	CASSSIRLDRGQGGIQYF
TRBV10-3	.	TRBJ1-2	.	TGTGCCATCAGCAACAGGATTGAGGGAGGCTACACCTTC	CAISNRIEGGYTF
TRBV7-2	once	TRBJ2-5	.	TGTGCCAGCAGCTTAGCGCCAGACAGCCAGGGAGAGACCCAGTACTTC	CASSLAPDSQGETQYF
TRBV7-2	.	TRBJ2-6	.	TGTGCCAGCAGCTTACAGGGAGGAGATGGGGCCAACGTCCTGACTTTC	CASSLQGGDGANVLTF